These 6 T cell receptor beta chains came from one sample sequenced in a study of T-cell reconstitution after alpha-beta-depleted transplantation in children. A library of TCRbeta sequences, prepared with unique molecular identifiers, was generated. TCRdb independently ran MiXCR on the PCR reads; one entry per CDR3 protein. This sample has about a million distinct CDR3 sequences, with about 29% found just once. The material was PBMCs, mostly from graft donor cells, obtained 360 days after TCRalphabeta/CD19-depleted stem cell transplant. Every receptor here comes from a boy under two years old who had a stem cell transplant for SCID, so the T cells may come from the graft donor.

The V call is TRBV4-3, the J call TRBJ2-1; D not certain. CDR3 length: 13 residues. V lost 0 bases to trimming and J lost 7 bases, with 7 bases between them. Germline values: CDR1 LGHNA, CDR2 YSLEER. In DNA form, the CDR3 reads TGCGCCAGCAGCCAAGATATGGGGAATGAGCAGTTCTTC. Its translation: CASSQDMGNEQFF.

This rearrangement joins TRBV10-3 to TRBJ2-5; D assignment may be TRBD1 or TRBD2 (6 bases each). The CDR3 length is 14 residues. Germline loops: CDR1 ENHRY, CDR2 SYGVKD. Trimming took off 10 bases at V and 5 bases at J, with 20 bases between the two ends. CDR3 bases: TGTGCCACCCAGGAGAACGGGGGCCGGGAGACCCAGTACTTC. Its translation is CATQENGGRETQYF.

This clonotype was picked up a small number of times. This rearrangement joins TRBV12-3 or TRBV12-4 to TRBJ1-4; maybe TRBD1 (5 bases). The CDR3 spans 14 residues. V dropped 6 bases and J dropped 4 bases, with 12 bases sitting between them. In DNA, the CDR3 is TGTGCCAGCAGCCAGACAGACAATAATGAAAAACTGTTTTTT. Its protein is CASSQTDNNEKLFF.

This clonotype was seen more than once but under ten times. CDR3 region: CSVDKRADSEAFF. Written as DNA, the CDR3 is TGCAGCGTTGATAAAAGAGCGGACTCTGAAGCTTTCTTT. V is TRBV29-1 and J is TRBJ1-1; no definite D call. The germline V gene encodes CDR1 SQVTM and CDR2 ANQGSEA. CDR3 length: 13 amino acids. Trimming cost V 3 bases and J 6 bases, with 14 bases left between them.

This chain uses TRBV11-2 with TRBJ2-3; D uncertain. This CDR3 has 16 amino acids. The V and J ends lost 1 base and 3 bases respectively, with 14 bases between them. Germline CDR1 is SGHAT and CDR2 is FQNNGV. The CDR3 here is CASSLAPPAPTDTQYF. The CDR3 DNA reads TGTGCCAGCAGCTTAGCGCCCCCGGCTCCTACAGATACGCAGTATTTT.

This clonotype was seen a few times. J is TRBJ1-1 and V is TRBV7-6, with D possibly matching TRBD1 (5 bases). The CDR3 loop spans 17 amino acids. V gave up 1 base and J gave up 4 bases, with 19 bases separating them. The germline gives CDR1 SGHVS, CDR2 FNYEAQ. The CDR3 nucleotides read TGTGCCAGCAGCTTAGGCCAGGGAGGTTTATCGGTCACTGAAGCTTTCTTT. The encoded protein is CASSLGQGGLSVTEAFF.